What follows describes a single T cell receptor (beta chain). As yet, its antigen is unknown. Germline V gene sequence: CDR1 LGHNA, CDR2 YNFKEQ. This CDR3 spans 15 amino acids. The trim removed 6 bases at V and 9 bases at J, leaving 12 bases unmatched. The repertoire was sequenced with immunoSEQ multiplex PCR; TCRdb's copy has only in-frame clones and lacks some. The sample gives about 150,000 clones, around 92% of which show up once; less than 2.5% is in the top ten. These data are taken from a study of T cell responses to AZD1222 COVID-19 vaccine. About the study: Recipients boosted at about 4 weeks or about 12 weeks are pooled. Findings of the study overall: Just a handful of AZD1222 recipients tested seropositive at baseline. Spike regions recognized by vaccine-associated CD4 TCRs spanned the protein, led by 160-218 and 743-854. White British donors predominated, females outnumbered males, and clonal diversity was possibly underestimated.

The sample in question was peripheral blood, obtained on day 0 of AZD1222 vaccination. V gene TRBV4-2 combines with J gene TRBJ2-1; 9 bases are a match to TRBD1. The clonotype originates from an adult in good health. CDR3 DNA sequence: TGTGCCAGCAGGCCCGGGACAGGGAATGTCGGTGAGCAGTTCTTC. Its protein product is CASRPGTGNVGEQFF.